This T cell receptor beta chain was sequenced for a study of blood T cell repertoires in COVID-19. For the study at large: T cells, B-cell-depleted T cells, or PBMCs provided the cDNA or gDNA that served as material.

Germline V lookup: CDR1 MNHEY, CDR2 SVGAGI. There are 15 residues in the CDR3. V shed 5 bases, J shed 0 bases, and the junction held 3 bases outside the gene matches. TCRdb's table, derived via immunoSEQ multiplex PCR, lists solely in-frame clones and lacks some. This sample has approximately 97,000 clones, with approximately 81% found just once. V usage is TRBV6-5 and J usage is TRBJ2-3; 9 nucleotides match TRBD2. This receptor was identified in a man aged 55 to 70 with acute or convalescent COVID-19. The specimen was peripheral blood. CDR3 sequence: CASSRTSGSTDTQYF. CDR3 sequence (DNA): TGTGCCAGCAGTCGAACTAGCGGGAGCACAGATACGCAGTATTTT.